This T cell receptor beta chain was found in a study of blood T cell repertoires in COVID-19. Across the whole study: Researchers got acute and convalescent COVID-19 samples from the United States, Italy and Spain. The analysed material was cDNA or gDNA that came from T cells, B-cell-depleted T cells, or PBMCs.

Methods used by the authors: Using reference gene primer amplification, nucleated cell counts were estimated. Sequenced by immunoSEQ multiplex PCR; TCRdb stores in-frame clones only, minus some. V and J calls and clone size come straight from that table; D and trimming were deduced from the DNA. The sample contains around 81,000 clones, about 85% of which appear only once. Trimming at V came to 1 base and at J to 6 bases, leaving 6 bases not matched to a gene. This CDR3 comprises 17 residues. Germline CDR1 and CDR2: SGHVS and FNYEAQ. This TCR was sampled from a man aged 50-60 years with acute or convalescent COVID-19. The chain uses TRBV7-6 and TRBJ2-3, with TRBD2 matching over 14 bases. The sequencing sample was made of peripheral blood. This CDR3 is CASSLGGLAGGGDTQYF. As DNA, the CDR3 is TGTGCCAGCAGCTTAGGAGGACTAGCGGGAGGTGGGGATACGCAGTATTTT.